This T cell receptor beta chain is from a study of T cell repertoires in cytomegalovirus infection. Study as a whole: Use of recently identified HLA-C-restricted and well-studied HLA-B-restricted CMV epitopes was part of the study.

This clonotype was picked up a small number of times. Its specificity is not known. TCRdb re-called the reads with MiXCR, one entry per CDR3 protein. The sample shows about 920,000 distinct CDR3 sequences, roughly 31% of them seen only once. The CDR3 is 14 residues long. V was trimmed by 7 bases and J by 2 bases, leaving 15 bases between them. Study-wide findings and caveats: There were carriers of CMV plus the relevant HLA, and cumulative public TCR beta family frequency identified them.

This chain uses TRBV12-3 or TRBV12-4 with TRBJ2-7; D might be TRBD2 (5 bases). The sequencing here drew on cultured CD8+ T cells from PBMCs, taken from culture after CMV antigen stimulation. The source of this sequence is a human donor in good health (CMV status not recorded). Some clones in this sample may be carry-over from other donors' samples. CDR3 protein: CASTHEKEAYEQYF. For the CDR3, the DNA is TGTGCCAGCACCCACGAGAAGGAGGCCTACGAGCAGTACTTC.